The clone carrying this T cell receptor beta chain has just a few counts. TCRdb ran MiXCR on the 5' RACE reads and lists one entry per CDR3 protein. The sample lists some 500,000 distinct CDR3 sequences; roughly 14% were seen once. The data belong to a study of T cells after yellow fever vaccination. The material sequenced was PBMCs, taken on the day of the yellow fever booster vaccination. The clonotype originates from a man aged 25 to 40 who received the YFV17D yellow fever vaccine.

CDR3 protein: CSARGEGNTEAFF. The CDR3 DNA reads as TGCAGTGCTAGAGGGGAGGGGAACACTGAAGCTTTCTTT. The chain links TRBV20-1 to TRBJ1-1; D gene ambiguous. Trimming removed 1 base from V and 1 base from J, with 7 bases in between. The CDR3 sequence is 13 residues long. CDR1 and CDR2 (germline): DFQATT, SNEGSKA (reference sequence).